Listed here are 30 T cell receptor beta chains from one sample, sequenced in a study of blood T cell repertoires in COVID-19. Generated by immunoSEQ multiplex PCR, the TCRdb table keeps only in-frame clones and is missing some. Of 250,000 to 350,000 clones in the sample, roughly 90% are singletons; the top ten hold roughly 6.5%. Sequencing was performed on peripheral blood. The origin of the receptors is a man between 18 and 29 years old who had recovered from COVID-19.

The chain recombines TRBV27 with TRBJ1-2; 10 bases fit TRBD1. This CDR3 comprises 15 residues. The germline CDR1 and CDR2 sequences are MNHEY and SMNVEV (reference sequence). V shed 5 bases and J 8 bases; nucleotides not matched to a gene: 11. The CDR3 sequence: CASSPGGQGFRGYTF. CDR3 bases: TGTGCCAGCAGTCCAGGGGGACAGGGGTTTCGCGGCTACACCTTC.

This chain joins TRBV28 and TRBJ2-3; D possibly corresponds to TRBD2 (6 bases). The CDR3 covers 16 residues. Germline values: CDR1 MDHEN, CDR2 SYDVKM. The V end was cut by 4 bases, the J end by 0 bases, with 14 bases between. The CDR3 DNA follows: TGTGCCAGCAGTTCTCCCGCGGGACCTAGCACAGATACGCAGTATTTT. Its protein is CASSSPAGPSTDTQYF.

The chain couples TRBV5-1 to TRBJ2-1; TRBD2 agrees at 7 bases. The germline V gene has CDR1 SGHRS and CDR2 YFSETQ. This CDR3 has 15 residues. V lost 5 bases, J lost 2 bases, and 7 bases stayed unmatched. This CDR3 reads CASRPTGTTYNEQFF. The CDR3 bases are TGCGCCAGCAGGCCTACCGGGACTACCTACAATGAGCAGTTCTTC.

The V gene is TRBV19, the J gene TRBJ2-1, with 7 nucleotides matching TRBD2. This CDR3 contains 15 residues. The junction had 8 bases not matched to a gene; V was cut back by 2 bases and J by 7 bases. Germline V gives CDR1 LNHDA, CDR2 SQIVND (reference sequence). CDR3 in DNA: TGTGCCAGTAGTATATGGGGCCCCGGGGGGAATGAGCAGTTCTTC. Its protein product is CASSIWGPGGNEQFF.

The chain has TRBV6-5 and TRBJ2-5; no clear D. Germline loops: CDR1 MNHEY, CDR2 SVGAGI. This CDR3 comprises 12 residues. Between the trimmed V and J ends, which lost 0 bases and 4 bases, there was a span of 3 bases. CDR3 bases: TGTGCCAGCAGTTACTCCGGAGAGACCCAGTACTTC. Protein product: CASSYSGETQYF.

The rearrangement uses TRBV18 and TRBJ1-5; 10 bases are shared with TRBD1. This CDR3 has 16 residues. Trimming took 0 bases from V and 3 from J; bases not matched to a gene: 2. CDR1 is KGHSH and CDR2 is LQKENI in the germline V gene. The CDR3 loop reads CASSPPGQGDNQPQHF. The DNA for the CDR3 is TGTGCCAGCTCACCACCCGGACAGGGGGACAATCAGCCCCAGCATTTT.

The chain employs TRBV7-9 and TRBJ1-2; D might be TRBD1 (6 bases). Germline V lookup: CDR1 SEHNR, CDR2 FQNEAQ (reference sequence). The CDR3 has 15 residues. Trimming shortened V by 6 bases and J by 4 bases, and 18 bases separated the two germline ends. The CDR3 spells CASSRRTDVGYGYTF. In nucleotides, the CDR3 is TGTGCCAGCAGTCGAAGGACAGACGTCGGCTATGGCTACACCTTC. Looking up the rest from reference TRBV7-9 and TRBJ1-2 gives the full variable domain: DTGVSQNPRHKITKRGQNVTFRCDPISEHNRLYWYRQTLGQGPEFLTYFQNEAQLEKSRLLSDRFSAERPKGSFSTLEIQRTEQGDSAMYLCASSRRTDVGYGYTFGSGTRLTVV.

In this sample, this clone turned up a few times. The chain employs TRBV19 and TRBJ1-5; TRBD1 agrees at 9 bases. This CDR3 contains 16 residues. Per the germline V gene, CDR1 is LNHDA and CDR2 is SQIVND (reference sequence). V was pared by 6 bases and J by 4 bases, with 10 bases of the junction left unmatched. The CDR3, as DNA: TGTGCCAGTAGCAAACAGGGGGCGGTAAGGAATCAGCCCCAGCATTTT. Translation gives CASSKQGAVRNQPQHF. The entire variable domain, with the rest obtained from reference TRBV19 and TRBJ1-5, is as follows: DGGITQSPKYLFRKEGQNVTLSCEQNLNHDAMYWYRQDPGQGLRLIYYSQIVNDFQKGDIAEGYSVSREKKESFPLTVTSAQKNPTAFYLCASSKQGAVRNQPQHFGDGTRLSIL.

This clone was observed a single time. V usage is TRBV7-2 and J usage is TRBJ1-2, with 9 bases lining up with TRBD1. V shed 5 bases, J shed 6 bases, and the junction held 7 bases outside the gene matches. Germline V gives CDR1 SGHTA, CDR2 FQGNSA. The length of the CDR3 is 14 residues. CDR3 DNA: TGTGCCAGCAGCGTAGGGGGACAGGGCCATGGCTACACCTTC. This sequence encodes CASSVGGQGHGYTF.

This clone was seen a few times. The chain is built from TRBV27 and TRBJ1-1; D is unclear. V was trimmed by 7 bases and J by 1 base, leaving 10 bases between them. Germline CDR1 MNHEY, CDR2 SMNVEV (reference sequence). The CDR3 contains 13 residues. CDR3 sequence (DNA): TGTGCCAGCACCCTGGGAGGGAACACTGAAGCTTTCTTT. Translating it yields CASTLGGNTEAFF.

The chain uses TRBV4-2 and TRBJ2-1, with 7 nucleotides matching TRBD2. Germline lookup yields CDR1 LGHNA and CDR2 YNFKEQ. This CDR3 has 17 amino acids. Trimming at V came to 0 bases and at J to 0 bases, leaving 5 bases not matched to a gene. The CDR3 is CASSQDWRGSSYNEQFF. DNA for the CDR3: TGTGCCAGCAGCCAAGATTGGCGGGGGAGCTCCTACAATGAGCAGTTCTTC.

This chain joins TRBV18 and TRBJ2-2; D unresolved. The V end was cut by 3 bases, the J end by 8 bases, with 7 bases between. CDR3 length: 12 amino acids. CDR1 is KGHSH, CDR2 LQKENI, per germline. The CDR3 sequence: CASSPRLGELFF. The CDR3, as DNA: TGTGCCAGCTCACCTCGTCTTGGGGAGCTGTTTTTT.

V usage is TRBV21-1 and J usage is TRBJ1-1; TRBD1 is taken as the D call from the table, unchecked against the DNA. TRBV21-1 is noted as a pseudogene. The CDR3 sequence is 13 residues long. The CDR3 sequence is CASSKGMNTEAFF. Written as DNA, the CDR3 is TGTGCCAGCAGCAAGGGCATGAACACTGAAGCTTTCTTT.

The chain joins TRBV3-1 (or the pseudogene TRBV3-2) to TRBJ2-3; D is unresolved. CDR1 is LGHDT and CDR2 is YNNKEL in the germline V gene (reference sequence). The CDR3 spans 15 residues. The germline V and J ends were trimmed by 0 bases and 2 bases, with 9 bases remaining between them. Here the CDR3 reads CASSQDPPYTDTQYF. In DNA, the CDR3 is TGTGCCAGCAGCCAAGATCCCCCTTACACAGATACGCAGTATTTT.

This sequence joins TRBV9 and TRBJ2-2; D is uncertain. The germline CDR1 and CDR2 sequences are SGDLS and YYNGEE. Trimming pared 0 bases from V and 3 bases from J, leaving 9 bases between. The CDR3 spans 15 residues. CDR3 in amino acids: CASSVDDIYTGELFF. The CDR3 DNA reads as TGTGCCAGCAGCGTAGATGACATTTACACCGGGGAGCTGTTTTTT.

The genes are TRBV29-1 and TRBJ2-2, with 7 bases aligning to TRBD2. V trimming: 8 bases; J trimming: 1 base; junction bases outside the gene matches: 7. The CDR3 is made up of 14 amino acids. CDR1 is SQVTM and CDR2 is ANQGSEA in the germline V gene. CDR3: CSCRVAGNTGELFF. DNA of the CDR3: TGCAGCTGCCGGGTAGCGGGGAACACCGGGGAGCTGTTTTTT.

This chain links TRBV19 with TRBJ2-3; tentative D call: TRBD1 (5 bases). The CDR3 runs to 15 residues. Trimming stripped 2 bases from V and 3 bases from J, with 12 bases between. Germline loops: CDR1 LNHDA, CDR2 SQIVND (reference sequence). The CDR3 reads CASSISVGPTDTQYF. In DNA, the CDR3 is TGTGCCAGTAGTATATCCGTGGGGCCTACAGATACGCAGTATTTT.

The rearrangement joins TRBV29-1 to TRBJ2-5, with 13 bases lining up with TRBD2. The CDR3 has 19 amino acids. In germline, CDR1 is SQVTM, CDR2 ANQGSEA. The ends lost 2 bases at V and 3 bases at J; junction bases unmatched: 15. This chain's CDR3 is CSVERVKRGGLAGEETQYF. In nucleotides, the CDR3 is TGCAGCGTTGAAAGGGTGAAACGGGGTGGACTAGCGGGAGAAGAGACCCAGTACTTC.

This chain connects TRBV7-9 to TRBJ2-7; D uncertain. Between the trimmed V and J ends, which lost 1 base and 6 bases, there was a span of 7 bases. The CDR3 loop spans 12 amino acids. CDR1 and CDR2 from the germline V gene are SEHNR and FQNEAQ (reference sequence). CDR3 protein: CASSLGSFEQYF. Here the CDR3 DNA reads TGTGCCAGCAGCTTAGGTAGTTTCGAGCAGTACTTC.

The chain recombines TRBV10-3 with TRBJ1-2; maybe TRBD1 (6 bases). Germline CDR1 ENHRY, CDR2 SYGVKD. Trimming took off 2 bases at V and 8 bases at J, with 9 bases between the two ends. This CDR3 contains 12 residues. The CDR3: CAISERTEGYTF. The CDR3 bases are TGTGCCATCAGTGAGAGGACAGAAGGCTACACCTTC.

The rearrangement links TRBV27 to TRBJ2-2, with D possibly being TRBD2 (6 bases). CDR1 is MNHEY, CDR2 SMNVEV, per germline (reference sequence). V lost 2 bases, J lost 8 bases, and 12 bases lay in between. The CDR3 is 14 residues long. Here the CDR3 DNA reads TGTGCCAGCAGTTTAAGTCGTGGGAGGGGGGAGCTGTTTTTT. Translated, it gives CASSLSRGRGELFF.

This sequence joins TRBV7-9 and TRBJ1-3, with D possibly being TRBD1 (6 bases). The germline gives CDR1 SEHNR, CDR2 FQNEAQ (reference sequence). The length of the CDR3 is 15 residues. With 5 bases removed from V and 3 bases from J, the gap between germline ends came to 14 bases. In DNA, the CDR3 is TGTGCCAGCAGCACGGATACAGGGTATGGAAACACCATATATTTT. This translates into CASSTDTGYGNTIYF.

This rearrangement joins TRBV15 to TRBJ1-4, with 7 nucleotides matching TRBD1. Germline CDR1 and CDR2: LNHNV and YYDKDF (reference sequence). V lost 0 bases to trimming and J lost 4 bases; unmatched junction nucleotides: 8. The length of the CDR3 is 17 residues. Here the CDR3 reads CATSRDATQGNNEKLFF. CDR3 DNA: TGTGCCACCAGCAGAGACGCCACACAGGGGAATAATGAAAAACTGTTTTTT.

This chain links TRBV9 with TRBJ1-2, with 8 bases that match TRBD1. Trimming removed 7 bases from V and 8 bases from J; junction bases left unmatched: 7. This CDR3 is built from 12 residues. Germline V gives CDR1 SGDLS, CDR2 YYNGEE. The CDR3 reads CASADRVGGYTF. The CDR3 region has the DNA TGTGCCAGCGCGGACAGGGTGGGCGGCTACACCTTC.

V gene TRBV14 combines with J gene TRBJ1-1, with D tentatively TRBD1 (6 bases). Between the trimmed V and J ends, which lost 0 bases and 8 bases, there was a span of 10 bases. The germline V gene has CDR1 SGHDN and CDR2 FVKESK. This CDR3 has 13 residues. The CDR3 is CASSQDRGLEAFF. The CDR3 DNA reads TGTGCCAGCAGCCAAGACAGGGGTTTGGAAGCTTTCTTT. The whole variable domain, filled in from reference TRBV14 and TRBJ1-1, reads EAGVTQFPSHSVIEKGQTVTLRCDPISGHDNLYWYRRVMGKEIKFLLHFVKESKQDESGMPNNRFLAERTGGTYSTLKVQPAELEDSGVYFCASSQDRGLEAFFGQGTRLTVV.

The chain links TRBV5-1 to TRBJ1-6, with D maybe TRBD1 (6 bases). V lost 4 bases, J lost 9 bases, and 17 bases lay in between. The V gene's germline CDR1 is SGHRS and CDR2 YFSETQ. The CDR3 runs 15 residues. CDR3 coding DNA: TGCGCCAGCAGCGATGAAGGGGGAAGGGGTTCACCCCTCCACTTT. Its protein is CASSDEGGRGSPLHF.

J is TRBJ2-1 and V is TRBV27, with 12 bases matching TRBD2. The length of the CDR3 is 16 residues. Germline CDR1 reads MNHEY; CDR2 reads SMNVEV (reference sequence). J was trimmed by 4 bases and V by 4 bases; bases with no gene match: 5. The DNA for the CDR3 is TGTGCCAGCAGTTCAGGGACTAGCGGGCCATACAATGAGCAGTTCTTC. Amino acids: CASSSGTSGPYNEQFF.

The V and J genes are TRBV4-2 and TRBJ1-2; 8 positions match TRBD1. The CDR3 length is 20 residues. Germline lookup yields CDR1 LGHNA and CDR2 YNFKEQ. V lost 1 base and J lost 0; bases outside the gene matches: 16. The chain's CDR3 is CASSQALLDRGGLANYGYTF. The DNA for the CDR3 is TGTGCCAGCAGCCAAGCCCTGCTTGACAGGGGTGGGTTAGCTAACTATGGCTACACCTTC.

The chain is built from TRBV27 and TRBJ2-7, with D tentatively TRBD2 (5 bases). V lost 3 bases and J lost 0, with 9 bases in between. Germline assignment: CDR1 MNHEY and CDR2 SMNVEV (reference sequence). The CDR3 runs 14 residues. CDR3 region: CASSFGGGSYEQYF. CDR3 nucleotide sequence: TGTGCCAGCAGTTTTGGAGGAGGCTCCTACGAGCAGTACTTC.

This chain uses TRBV10-3 with TRBJ1-2, with D possibly matching TRBD1 (5 bases). The CDR3 consists of 13 residues. In germline, CDR1 is ENHRY, CDR2 SYGVKD. V was trimmed by 3 bases and J by 5 bases, leaving 10 bases between them. In DNA, the CDR3 is TGTGCCATCAGTGACGGGACTCCTTATGGCTACACCTTC. It is translated as CAISDGTPYGYTF.